The clone carrying this T cell receptor beta chain was found many times. Its antigen remains unknown. The CDR3 has 13 residues. The V and J ends lost 2 bases and 10 bases respectively, with 17 bases between them. Germline V lookup: CDR1 GTSNPN, CDR2 SVGIG (reference sequence). These data belong to a study of CD8+CD57+ T cells in acquired aplastic anemia. Study as a whole: Yields of DNA that came from sorted CD4+ and CD8+ cells averaged roughly 3.2 ug.

Findings and caveats of the study: The study identified 25 to 30 CD8+ CDR3 sequences shared by patients and controls.

The sequenced patients had an expansion of CD8+CD57+ cells seen by flow cytometry. Profiling of TCR beta VDJ combinations and CDR3 sequences used genomic DNA as template. From the reads, TCRdb called clonotypes with MiXCR, one entry per CDR3 protein. The sample shows 200,000 or so distinct CDR3 sequences, under 55% of them seen only once. Material: sorted CD4+, CD8+, or CD8+CD57+ T cells (not recorded which) from PBMCs. This chain connects TRBV30 to TRBJ2-5; a possible D gene is TRBD2 (5 bases). The receptor was isolated from a human donor with aplastic anemia. The CDR3 nucleotides are TGTGCCTGGAGTCTAGGACGGAACCGGGGCCAGTACTTC. It encodes CAWSLGRNRGQYF.